This TCR beta chain comes out of a study of blood T cells in healthy people across ages. Primed by a sample-barcoded 5' primer and a J-beta primer mix, a second PCR proceeded for 7 to 11 cycles. TCRdb used MiXCR to reprocess the 5' RACE reads, holding one entry per CDR3 protein. The data contain approximately 830,000 distinct CDR3 sequences, approximately 67% of them seen just once; the ten biggest clones take up 25% to 30%. Germline values: CDR1 SEHNR, CDR2 FQNEAQ (reference sequence). J was trimmed by 5 bases and V by 1 base; bases with no gene match: 7. The CDR3 spans 15 residues. This receptor was obtained from a man aged 25 to 40 in good health. This sequence joins TRBV7-9 and TRBJ2-7, with 8 nucleotides matching TRBD1. Sequenced sample: blood. CDR3 sequence reads: CASSLGDRGPHEQYF. The CDR3 DNA is TGTGCCAGCAGCTTAGGAGACAGGGGTCCCCACGAGCAGTACTTC.